One sample yielded the 9 T cell receptor beta chains listed below, sequenced in a study of blood T cells in healthy people across ages. Then a second PCR, running about 6 to 11 cycles, was carried out with a sample-barcoded 5' primer and a J-beta primer mix. TCRdb independently ran MiXCR on the 5' RACE reads; one entry per CDR3 protein. The table has more than 1,000,000 distinct CDR3 sequences, roughly 24% seen once. The same sample was also used in a study of T cells of mothers and their children.

Source material: blood. These receptors originate from a girl aged 2 to 10 in good health.

This clonotype has only a few counts. The chain has TRBV29-1 and TRBJ2-5, with 7 nucleotides matching TRBD2. The J call may be mistaken, given a closer DNA end match to TRBJ2-1. Germline CDR1 SQVTM, CDR2 ANQGSEA. The CDR3 spans 14 residues. The CDR3 loop is CSVVGRGKNNEQFF. CDR3 nucleotides: TGCAGCGTGGTAGGGCGGGGGAAAAACAATGAGCAGTTCTTC.

The chain is built from TRBV7-2 and TRBJ2-5; 8 positions match TRBD2. V lost 2 bases and J lost 5; bases outside the gene matches: 7. Germline values: CDR1 SGHTA, CDR2 FQGNSA. The CDR3 sequence is 15 residues long. The chain's CDR3 is CASSLRGGAFETQYF. The DNA for the CDR3 is TGTGCCAGCAGCTTACGGGGGGGCGCGTTTGAGACCCAGTACTTC.

There are a few counts of this clonotype. V is TRBV7-2 and J is TRBJ2-3, with D perhaps TRBD2 (5 bases). In germline, CDR1 is SGHTA, CDR2 FQGNSA. Trimming took 2 bases from V and 2 from J, leaving 14 bases between them. The CDR3 sequence is 16 residues long. CDR3 sequence: CASSLFYTGITDTQYF. The CDR3 region has the DNA TGTGCCAGCAGCTTATTTTATACGGGGATCACAGATACGCAGTATTTT.

This clonotype was detected many times. The chain combines TRBV11-2 with TRBJ2-7; tentatively, D is TRBD2 (5 bases). With 1 base removed from V and 2 bases from J, the gap between germline ends came to 12 bases. CDR3 length: 15 amino acids. Per the germline V gene, CDR1 is SGHAT and CDR2 is FQNNGV. In nucleotides, the CDR3 is TGTGCCAGCAGCTTAGGTATTAGCGTTGCCTACGAGCAGTACTTC. As protein: CASSLGISVAYEQYF.

As concerns this clonotype: This may be a read error: a much more frequent sequence differs by one nucleotide. This chain links TRBV7-9 with TRBJ2-5; D call uncertain. The CDR3 covers 13 residues. The ends were cut back, 4 bases at V and 0 bases at J, with 6 bases in the middle. Germline CDR1 SEHNR, CDR2 FQNEAQ (reference sequence). The chain's CDR3 is CASSSEDQETQYF. CDR3 bases: TGTGCCAGCAGCTCAGAGGACCAAGAGACCCAGTACTTC. The variable domain in full, completed from reference TRBV7-9 and TRBJ2-5, reads DTGVSQNPRHKITKRGQNVTFRCDPISEHNRLYWYRQTLGQGPEFLTYFQNEAQLEKSRLLSDRFSAERPKGSFSTLEIQRTEQGDSAMYLCASSSEDQETQYFGPGTRLLVL.

The chain carries TRBV5-5 and TRBJ2-5; weak D call: TRBD1 (5 bases). The end of the DNA fits TRBJ2-7 better, so the J call may be wrong. CDR1 SGHKS and CDR2 YYEKEE come from the germline V gene (reference sequence). There are 14 residues in the CDR3. The CDR3 sequence is CASSLEGRVYEQYF. In nucleotides, the CDR3 is TGTGCCAGCAGCTTGGAGGGGCGAGTTTACGAGCAGTACTTC.

This sequence joins TRBV28 and TRBJ1-6; 10 nucleotides agree with TRBD1. Germline lookup yields CDR1 MDHEN and CDR2 SYDVKM. V shed 2 bases and J 11 bases; nucleotides not matched to a gene: 6. The CDR3 consists of 15 residues. The CDR3 DNA sequence: TGTGCCAGCAGTTTACTCGGGACAGGGGAGGCACCCCTCCACTTT. Its protein is CASSLLGTGEAPLHF.

Remarks on this clonotype: This likely comes from a read error, as the CDR3 has no conserved phenylalanine or tryptophan at its end. The limits of the CDR3 on the DNA are not certain, so only TCRdb's listed CDR3 is given. This CDR3 reads CATSRDKGFYEQHL. This chain uses TRBV15 with TRBJ2-7. The CDR3 numbers 14 amino acids, ends counted. The germline CDR1 and CDR2 sequences are LNHNV and YYDKDF (reference sequence).

This clonotype occurred a few times. V and J are TRBV12-3 or TRBV12-4 and TRBJ2-3; D not resolved. The CDR3 length is 16 residues. Trimming shortened V by 0 bases and J by 6 bases, and 16 bases separated the two germline ends. The CDR3 coding sequence is TGTGCCAGCAGTTTAGCGCGAGTGGACCTTTGGGATACGCAGTATTTT. Translating gives CASSLARVDLWDTQYF.